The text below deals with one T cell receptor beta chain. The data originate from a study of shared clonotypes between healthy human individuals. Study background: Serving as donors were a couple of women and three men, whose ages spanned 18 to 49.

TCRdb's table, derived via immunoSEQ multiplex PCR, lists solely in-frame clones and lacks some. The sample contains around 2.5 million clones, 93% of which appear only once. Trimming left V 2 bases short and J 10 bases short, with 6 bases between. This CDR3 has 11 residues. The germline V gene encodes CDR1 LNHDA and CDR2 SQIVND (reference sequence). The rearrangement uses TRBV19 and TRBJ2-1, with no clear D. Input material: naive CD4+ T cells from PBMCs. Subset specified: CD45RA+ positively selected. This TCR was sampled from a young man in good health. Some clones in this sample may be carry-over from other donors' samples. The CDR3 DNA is TGTGCCAGTAGTATATTTAGCGAGCAGTTCTTC. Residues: CASSIFSEQFF.